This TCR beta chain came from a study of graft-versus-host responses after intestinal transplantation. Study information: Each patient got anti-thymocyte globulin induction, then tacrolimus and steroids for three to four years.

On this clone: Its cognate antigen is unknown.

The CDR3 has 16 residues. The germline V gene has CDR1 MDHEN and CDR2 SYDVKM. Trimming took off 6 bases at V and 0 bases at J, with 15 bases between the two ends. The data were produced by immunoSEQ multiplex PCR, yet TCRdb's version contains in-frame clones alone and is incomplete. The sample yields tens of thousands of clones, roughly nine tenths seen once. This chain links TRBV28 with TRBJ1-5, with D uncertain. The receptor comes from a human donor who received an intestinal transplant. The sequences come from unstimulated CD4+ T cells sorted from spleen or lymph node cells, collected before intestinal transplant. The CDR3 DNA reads TGTGCCAGCAGCTCACAAAGGAGTTATAGCAATCAGCCCCAGCATTTT. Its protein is CASSSQRSYSNQPQHF.